Only a few counts were recorded for the clone carrying this TCR beta chain. TCRdb analysed the RT-PCR reads with MiXCR anew, one entry per CDR3 protein. Of about 700,000 distinct CDR3 sequences listed, more than 13% are singletons. Specimen: memory CD4+ T cells from blood. The TCR sequence derives from a female donor in good health, serving as a healthy control.

The CDR3 reads CASSTGQGYFGYTF. In DNA form, the CDR3 reads TGCGCCAGCAGCACGGGACAGGGGTATTTTGGCTACACCTTC. This chain connects TRBV5-1 to TRBJ1-2; TRBD1 aligns across 10 bases. The CDR3 is 14 residues long. J lost 7 bases, V lost 4 bases, and 7 bases had no gene match. Looked up from germline, CDR1 is SGHRS and CDR2 is YFSETQ.